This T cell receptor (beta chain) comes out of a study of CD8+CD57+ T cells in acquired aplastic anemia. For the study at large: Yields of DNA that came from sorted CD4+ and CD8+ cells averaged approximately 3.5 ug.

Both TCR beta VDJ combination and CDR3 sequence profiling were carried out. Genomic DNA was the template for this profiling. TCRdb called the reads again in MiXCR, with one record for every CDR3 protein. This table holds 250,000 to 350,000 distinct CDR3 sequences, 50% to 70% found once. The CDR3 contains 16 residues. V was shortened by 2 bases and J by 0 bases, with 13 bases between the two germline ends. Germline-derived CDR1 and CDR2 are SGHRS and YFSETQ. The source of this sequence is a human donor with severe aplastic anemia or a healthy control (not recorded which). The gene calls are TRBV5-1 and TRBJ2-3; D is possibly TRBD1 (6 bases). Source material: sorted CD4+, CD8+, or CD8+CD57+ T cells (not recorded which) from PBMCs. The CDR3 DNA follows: TGCGCCAGCAGCTTACAGGGCCTAACTAGCACAGATACGCAGTATTTT. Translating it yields CASSLQGLTSTDTQYF.